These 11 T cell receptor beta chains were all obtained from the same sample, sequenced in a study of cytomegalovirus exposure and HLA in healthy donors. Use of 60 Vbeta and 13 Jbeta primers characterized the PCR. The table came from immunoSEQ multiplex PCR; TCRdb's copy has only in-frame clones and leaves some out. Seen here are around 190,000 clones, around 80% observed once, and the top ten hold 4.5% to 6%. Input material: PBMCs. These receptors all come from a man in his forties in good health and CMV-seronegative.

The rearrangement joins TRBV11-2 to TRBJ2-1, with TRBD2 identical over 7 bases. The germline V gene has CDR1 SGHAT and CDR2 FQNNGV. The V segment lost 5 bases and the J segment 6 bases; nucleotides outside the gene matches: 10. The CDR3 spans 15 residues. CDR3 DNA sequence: TGTGCCAGCAGCGGGGGACTACCGACGGCCAATGAGCAGTTCTTC. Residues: CASSGGLPTANEQFF.

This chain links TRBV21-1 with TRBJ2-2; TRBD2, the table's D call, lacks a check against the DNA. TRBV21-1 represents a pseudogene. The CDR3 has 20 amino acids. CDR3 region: CASSDNRLAGGPGVTGELFF. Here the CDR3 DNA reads TGTGCCAGCAGCGACAATAGACTAGCGGGAGGGCCTGGGGTAACCGGGGAGCTGTTTTTT.

The CDR3 is CASSFTGGGRETQYF. The CDR3 DNA reads as TGTGCCAGCAGTTTCACCGGGGGGGGGCGAGAGACCCAGTACTTC. J is TRBJ2-5 and V is TRBV27, with TRBD2 identical over 8 bases. Germline-derived CDR1 and CDR2 are MNHEY and SMNVEV (reference sequence). With V trimmed by 3 bases and J by 4 bases, 7 bases remained unmatched. The CDR3 loop spans 15 amino acids.

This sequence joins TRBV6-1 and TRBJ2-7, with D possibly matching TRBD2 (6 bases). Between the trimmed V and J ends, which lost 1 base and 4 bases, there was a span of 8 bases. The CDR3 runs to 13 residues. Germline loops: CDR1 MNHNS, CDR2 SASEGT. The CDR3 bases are TGTGCCAGCAGTGAAGAGGGAGGATACGAGCAGTACTTC. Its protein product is CASSEEGGYEQYF.

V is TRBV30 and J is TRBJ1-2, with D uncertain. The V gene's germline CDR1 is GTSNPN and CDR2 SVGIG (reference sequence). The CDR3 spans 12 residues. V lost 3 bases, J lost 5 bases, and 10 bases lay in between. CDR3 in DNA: TGTGCCTGGAGCGATGGGCCGTATGGCTACACCTTC. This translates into CAWSDGPYGYTF.

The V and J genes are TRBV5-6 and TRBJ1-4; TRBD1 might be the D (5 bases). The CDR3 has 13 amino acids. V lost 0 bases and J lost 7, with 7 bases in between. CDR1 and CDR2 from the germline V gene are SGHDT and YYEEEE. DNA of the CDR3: TGTGCCAGCAGCTTGGCAGGGCGTGAAAAACTGTTTTTT. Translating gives CASSLAGREKLFF.

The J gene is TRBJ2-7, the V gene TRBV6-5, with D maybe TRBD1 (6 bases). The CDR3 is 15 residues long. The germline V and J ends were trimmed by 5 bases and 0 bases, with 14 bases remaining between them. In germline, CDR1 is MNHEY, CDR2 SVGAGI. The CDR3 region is CASSRPGQHSYEQYF. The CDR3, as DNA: TGTGCCAGCAGTCGCCCGGGACAACACTCCTACGAGCAGTACTTC.

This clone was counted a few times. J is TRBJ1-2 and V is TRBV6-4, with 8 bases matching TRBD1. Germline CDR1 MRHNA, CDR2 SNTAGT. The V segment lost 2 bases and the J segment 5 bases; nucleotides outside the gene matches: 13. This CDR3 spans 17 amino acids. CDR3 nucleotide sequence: TGTGCCAGCAGTGACCTAAGACAGGGGAGAGTGGGATATGGCTACACCTTC. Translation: CASSDLRQGRVGYGYTF.

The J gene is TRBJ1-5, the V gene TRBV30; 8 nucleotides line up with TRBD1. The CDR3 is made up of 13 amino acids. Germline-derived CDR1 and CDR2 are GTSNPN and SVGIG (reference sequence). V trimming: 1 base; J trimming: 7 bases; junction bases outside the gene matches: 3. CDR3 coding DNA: TGTGCCTGGAGTGGGACAGGGCGCCAGCCCCAGCATTTT. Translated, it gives CAWSGTGRQPQHF.

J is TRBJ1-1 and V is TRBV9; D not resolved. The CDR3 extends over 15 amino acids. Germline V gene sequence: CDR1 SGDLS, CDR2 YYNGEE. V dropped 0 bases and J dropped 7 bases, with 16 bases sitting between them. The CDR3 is CASSVGAVRGSEAFF. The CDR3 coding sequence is TGTGCCAGCAGCGTAGGAGCAGTCCGAGGGAGTGAAGCTTTCTTT.

CDR3 amino acids: CASSVRGGGPGAGTQYF. CDR3 nucleotide sequence: TGTGCCAGCAGTGTTAGGGGCGGGGGCCCCGGTGCTGGTACGCAGTATTTT. The chain carries TRBV2 and TRBJ2-3; D possibly corresponds to TRBD2 (7 bases). Germline V gene lookup returns CDR1 SNHLY and CDR2 FYNNEI. The CDR3 has 17 amino acids. Trimming stripped 4 bases from V and 8 bases from J, with 25 bases between.